These 19 T cell receptor beta chains originate from one sample sequenced in a study of blood T cell repertoires in COVID-19. TCRdb keeps only in-frame clones here, not all; method: immunoSEQ multiplex PCR. The repertoire holds over 50,000 clones, with 80% to 95% as singletons. What was sequenced was peripheral blood. The receptors stem from a human donor with active COVID-19. The donor label of this sample is uncertain.

In DNA, the CDR3 is TGTGCCAGCAGCGTAGTCTCTAATACTGAGCAGTTCTTC. It encodes CASSVVSNTEQFF. The chain combines TRBV9 with TRBJ2-1; no clear D. Per germline, CDR1 SGDLS and CDR2 YYNGEE. This CDR3 comprises 13 residues. V shed 0 bases and J shed 9 bases, with 10 bases lying between them.

This chain uses TRBV7-8 with TRBJ1-2, with TRBD1 as a possible D gene (5 bases). CDR1 is SGHVS and CDR2 is FQNEAQ in the germline V gene. There are 14 residues in the CDR3. V was pared by 5 bases and J by 7 bases, with 17 bases between. The CDR3 protein is CASSLGTSPVGYTF. The CDR3 bases are TGTGCCAGCAGCCTAGGGACTTCCCCGGTTGGCTACACCTTC.

The chain has TRBV18 and TRBJ1-5; 8 positions agree with TRBD1. The CDR3 is 17 amino acids. Germline-derived CDR1 and CDR2 are KGHSH and LQKENI. The V gene end was trimmed by 5 bases and the J gene end by 3 bases; junction bases not matched to a gene: 12. The DNA of the CDR3 is TGTGCCAGCTCAAAGGATCCCGACAGGGGTTACAATCAGCCCCAGCATTTT. As protein: CASSKDPDRGYNQPQHF.

This sequence joins TRBV2 and TRBJ2-2; 9 nucleotides agree with TRBD1. The CDR3 runs 14 residues. Germline values: CDR1 SNHLY, CDR2 FYNNEI. With V trimmed by 11 bases and J by 6 bases, 10 bases remained unmatched. This chain's CDR3 is CACRGTGTSGELFF. The CDR3 DNA follows: TGTGCCTGTCGCGGGACAGGGACTTCCGGGGAGCTGTTTTTT. Full variable domain (remainder filled in from reference TRBV2 and TRBJ2-2): EPEVTQTPSHQVTQMGQEVILRCVPISNHLYFYWYRQILGQKVEFLVSFYNNEISEKSEIFDDQFSVERPDGSNFTLKIRSTKLEDSAMYFCACRGTGTSGELFFGEGSRLTVL.

This chain uses TRBV9 with TRBJ1-1; D gene unclear. Trimming removed 0 bases from V and 2 bases from J, with 8 bases in between. Per germline, CDR1 SGDLS and CDR2 YYNGEE. The CDR3 extends over 14 amino acids. CDR3 nucleotides: TGTGCCAGCAGCGTAGGCCTGCGTAACACTGAAGCTTTCTTT. Amino acids: CASSVGLRNTEAFF.

The CDR3 nucleotides read TGTGCCAGCAGCCCCGCCGGGACTAGCCGTTACAATGAGCAGTTCTTC. Residues: CASSPAGTSRYNEQFF. The chain is built from TRBV9 and TRBJ2-1; 9 nucleotides agree with TRBD2. The germline V gene has CDR1 SGDLS and CDR2 YYNGEE. Losses at the gene ends were 4 bases for V and 4 bases for J; bases not matched to a gene: 9. The CDR3 contains 16 residues.

The rearrangement uses TRBV2 and TRBJ2-3; D unresolved. V lost 2 bases and J 5 bases, leaving 5 bases between the germline ends. The CDR3 runs to 12 residues. Per the germline V gene, CDR1 is SNHLY and CDR2 is FYNNEI. The CDR3 bases are TGTGCCAGCAGTGAACAGGTAGATACGCAGTATTTT. Protein product: CASSEQVDTQYF.

The rearrangement joins TRBV20-1 to TRBJ1-2; 9 nucleotides match TRBD1. Germline V gene sequence: CDR1 DFQATT, CDR2 SNEGSKA (reference sequence). This CDR3 contains 17 residues. The ends lost 3 bases at V and 1 base at J; junction bases unmatched: 12. Here the CDR3 reads CSASSWTGASHNYGYTF. The DNA for the CDR3 is TGCAGTGCTAGTAGCTGGACAGGGGCGTCTCATAACTATGGCTACACCTTC.

The chain couples TRBV10-3 to TRBJ2-3; D unclear. This CDR3 is built from 15 residues. Germline V lookup: CDR1 ENHRY, CDR2 SYGVKD. Trimming cost V 6 bases and J 2 bases, with 15 bases left between them. The CDR3 protein is CAISPVAVITDTQYF. The CDR3 region has the DNA TGTGCCATCAGCCCCGTAGCAGTAATCACAGATACGCAGTATTTT.

The chain recombines TRBV14 with TRBJ2-2, with 7 bases lining up with TRBD2. CDR3 length: 16 residues. Germline V gene sequence: CDR1 SGHDN, CDR2 FVKESK. Trimming took 2 bases from V and 6 from J; bases not matched to a gene: 9. The DNA of the CDR3 is TGTGCCAGCAGCCAACGAGGCGGGAGAGTTGCCGGGGAGCTGTTTTTT. Amino acids: CASSQRGGRVAGELFF.

The chain recombines TRBV12-3 or TRBV12-4 with TRBJ1-6, with a weak D call TRBD1 (5 bases). V lost 8 bases to trimming and J lost 7 bases, with 9 bases between them. The CDR3 length is 12 residues. The CDR3 DNA reads TGTGCCAGCGGATACAGGAATTCACCCCTCCACTTT. As protein: CASGYRNSPLHF.

The chain couples TRBV24-1 to TRBJ2-2; TRBD2 matches 7 bases. This CDR3 region has 13 residues. The V segment lost 6 bases and the J segment 7 bases; nucleotides outside the gene matches: 4. Looked up from germline, CDR1 is KGHDR and CDR2 is SFDVKD. CDR3 amino acids: CATSSPGGGELFF. CDR3 coding DNA: TGTGCCACCAGTAGCCCGGGGGGCGGGGAGCTGTTTTTT.

This rearrangement joins TRBV27 to TRBJ1-2; 9 bases align to TRBD1. Germline CDR1 is MNHEY and CDR2 is SMNVEV (reference sequence). The CDR3 has 15 amino acids. With V trimmed by 1 base and J by 8 bases, 8 bases remained unmatched. The CDR3 DNA is TGTGCCAGCAGTTTATGGGTGGGACAGGGCGGCGGCTACACCTTC. This translates into CASSLWVGQGGGYTF.

The chain uses TRBV9 and TRBJ1-3, with 12 bases aligning to TRBD1. Germline V lookup: CDR1 SGDLS, CDR2 YYNGEE. Trimming cost V 3 bases and J 2 bases; bases outside gene matches: 3. The CDR3 length is 16 residues. CDR3 sequence: CASSGGTGGTGNTIYF. In nucleotides, the CDR3 is TGTGCCAGCAGCGGGGGGACAGGGGGCACTGGAAACACCATATATTTT. The variable domain in full, with the rest retrieved from reference TRBV9 and TRBJ1-3, is DSGVTQTPKHLITATGQRVTLRCSPRSGDLSVYWYQQSLDQGLQFLIQYYNGEERAKGNILERFSAQQFPDLHSELNLSSLELGDSALYFCASSGGTGGTGNTIYFGEGSWLTVV.

This chain's CDR3 is CASSPWGRGFTGNTIYF. As DNA, the CDR3 is TGTGCCAGCAGCCCTTGGGGCAGGGGTTTTACTGGAAACACCATATATTTT. The chain recombines TRBV9 with TRBJ1-3; a possible D gene is TRBD1 (6 bases). Germline loops: CDR1 SGDLS, CDR2 YYNGEE. The CDR3 has 17 residues. The V and J ends lost 4 bases and 2 bases respectively, with 19 bases between them.

The chain employs TRBV6-2 or TRBV6-3 and TRBJ2-7; 9 bases match TRBD1. The J segment lost 3 bases and the V segment lost 3 bases, leaving 15 bases of the junction unmatched. Germline CDR1 is MNHEY and CDR2 is SVGEGT. The CDR3 is 18 amino acids. The CDR3 sequence is CASSYLKPPGQGRYEQYV. The CDR3 DNA is TGTGCCAGCAGTTATCTGAAGCCCCCGGGACAGGGTCGCTACGAGCAGTACGTC.

This clone was recorded once. V usage is TRBV9 and J usage is TRBJ2-6; a possible D gene is TRBD1 (5 bases). The CDR3 contains 22 residues. The V end was cut by 0 bases, the J end by 0 bases, with 25 bases between. Germline V gene data show CDR1 as SGDLS and CDR2 as YYNGEE. CDR3 region: CASSVAWPVTRDGGSGANVLTF. The CDR3 bases are TGTGCCAGCAGCGTAGCATGGCCGGTGACCAGGGATGGTGGCTCTGGGGCCAACGTCCTGACTTTC.

This clone was recorded a few times. The V call is TRBV10-1, the J call TRBJ2-7; D is perhaps TRBD2 (6 bases). The CDR3 totals 14 residues. The V end lost 5 bases, the J end lost 5 bases, and 16 bases lay between the germline ends. Germline CDR1 WNHNN, CDR2 SYGVQD (reference sequence). The CDR3 coding sequence is TGCGCCAGCAGTCCTACTAGCCCTTCGGACGAGCAGTACTTC. Translated, it gives CASSPTSPSDEQYF.

The chain carries TRBV18 and TRBJ1-6, with D possibly TRBD1 on 6 matching bases. The CDR3 sequence is 15 residues long. Trimming stripped 6 bases from V and 7 bases from J, with 16 bases between. CDR1 and CDR2 (germline): KGHSH, LQKENI. The CDR3 nucleotides are TGTGCCAGCTCCCCTTTTGACAGGCCCAATTCACCCCTCCACTTT. Amino acid sequence: CASSPFDRPNSPLHF. Combining the CDR3 with reference TRBV18 and TRBJ1-6 gives the whole variable domain NAGVMQNPRHLVRRRGQEARLRCSPMKGHSHVYWYRQLPEEGLKFMVYLQKENIIDESGMPKERFSAEFPKEGPSILRIQQVVRGDSAAYFCASSPFDRPNSPLHFGNGTRLTVT.